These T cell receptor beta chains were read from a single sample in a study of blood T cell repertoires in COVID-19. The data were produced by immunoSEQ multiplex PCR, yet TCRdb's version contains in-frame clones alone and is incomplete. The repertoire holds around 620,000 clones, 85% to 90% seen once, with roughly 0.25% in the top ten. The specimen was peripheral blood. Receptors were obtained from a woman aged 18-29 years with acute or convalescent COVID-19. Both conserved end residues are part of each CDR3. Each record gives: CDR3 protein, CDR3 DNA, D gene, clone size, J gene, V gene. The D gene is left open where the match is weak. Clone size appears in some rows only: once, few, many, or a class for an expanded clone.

CASSFRDPLSYEQYF	TGTGCCAGCAGCTTTAGAGACCCACTATCCTACGAGCAGTACTTC	.	.	TRBJ2-7	TRBV7-3
CSTPRTGGTGELFF	TGCAGCACCCCCCGGACAGGGGGAACCGGGGAGCTGTTTTTT	TRBD1	once	TRBJ2-2	TRBV29-1
CASSARGLRFQETQYF	TGTGCCAGCAGCGCCCGGGGACTCCGCTTCCAAGAGACCCAGTACTTC	.	.	TRBJ2-5	TRBV9
CASSLNPGLAAYNEQFF	TGTGCCAGCAGTCTAAACCCGGGACTAGCGGCCTACAATGAGCAGTTCTTC	TRBD2	.	TRBJ2-1	TRBV27
CASSLLGDREGNLRRTF	TGTGCCAGCAGCTTGTTGGGGGACAGGGAAGGAAACCTTAGAAGGACCTTC	TRBD1	few	TRBJ1-2	TRBV5-6
CASSLLQGNTEAFF	TGCGCCAGCAGCTTGCTACAGGGGAACACTGAAGCTTTCTTT	.	.	TRBJ1-1	TRBV5-1
CASSQAGLAGHEQYF	TGTGCCAGCAGCCAAGCGGGACTAGCGGGCCACGAGCAGTACTTC	TRBD2	.	TRBJ2-7	TRBV4-2
CASSGRGRFNEQYF	TGTGCCAGTAGTGGAAGGGGGCGATTTAACGAGCAGTACTTC	TRBD1	.	TRBJ2-7	TRBV19
CASGIPGGPYEQYF	TGTGCCAGCGGCATACCGGGGGGCCCCTACGAGCAGTACTTC	.	.	TRBJ2-7	TRBV27
CASSGYPVGQGSPLHF	TGTGCCAGCAGTGGCTACCCCGTGGGACAGGGCTCACCCCTCCACTTT	TRBD1	.	TRBJ1-6	TRBV6-2/TRBV6-3
CASSVTPGGGYTF	TGTGCCAGCAGCGTCACCCCCGGCGGTGGCTACACCTTC	.	once	TRBJ1-2	TRBV3-1/TRBV3-2
CASSRGGGTGELFF	TGTGCCAGCAGCCGGGGGGGCGGCACCGGGGAGCTGTTTTTT	TRBD2	.	TRBJ2-2	TRBV27
CASSQQGATNYGYTF	TGTGCCAGCTCCCAACAGGGGGCAACTAACTATGGCTACACCTTC	TRBD1	.	TRBJ1-2	TRBV18
CASSLWTSAEYEQYF	TGTGCCAGCAGCTTATGGACTAGCGCCGAATACGAGCAGTACTTC	TRBD2	.	TRBJ2-7	TRBV7-2
CASSQPGQTNEKLFF	TGCGCCAGCAGCCAACCGGGACAGACTAATGAAAAACTGTTTTTT	TRBD1	once	TRBJ1-4	TRBV4-1
CASSTLGNTEAFF	TGTGCCAGCAGCACCCTAGGGAACACTGAAGCTTTCTTT	.	.	TRBJ1-1	TRBV7-2
CASSLTRTEAFF	TGTGCCAGCAGCTTAACACGTACTGAAGCTTTCTTT	.	.	TRBJ1-1	TRBV7-2
CASAPEGARYEQYF	TGTGCCAGCGCCCCGGAGGGGGCTAGGTACGAGCAGTACTTC	.	.	TRBJ2-7	TRBV6-5
CASSVADQGNSPLHF	TGTGCCAGCAGCGTAGCCGACCAGGGAAATTCACCCCTCCACTTT	.	.	TRBJ1-6	TRBV9
CASSESWGVNSPLHF	TGTGCCAGCAGTGAATCGTGGGGGGTGAATTCACCCCTCCACTTT	.	.	TRBJ1-6	TRBV25-1
CASSLDPSSGANVLTF	TGCGCCAGCAGCTTGGATCCCAGCTCTGGGGCCAACGTCCTGACTTTC	.	.	TRBJ2-6	TRBV5-1
CASSLEWTGNSGELFF	TGTGCCAGCAGCTTGGAGTGGACCGGGAACTCCGGGGAGCTGTTTTTT	.	once	TRBJ2-2	TRBV5-4
CASIGEAEAFF	TGTGCCAGCATAGGGGAGGCTGAAGCTTTCTTT	.	.	TRBJ1-1	TRBV6-5
CATSSLDRNYGYTF	TGTGCCACCAGCAGTCTCGACAGAAACTATGGCTACACCTTC	.	.	TRBJ1-2	TRBV15
CASSRGLAGGTDTQYF	TGTGCCAGCAGCCGTGGACTAGCGGGGGGCACAGATACGCAGTATTTT	TRBD2	.	TRBJ2-3	TRBV11-3
CASSPTGTEAFF	TGTGCCAGCAGCCCGACAGGAACTGAAGCTTTCTTT	.	.	TRBJ1-1	TRBV7-6
CASLGRGVLTEAFF	TGTGCCAGCCTGGGGAGAGGAGTTCTCACTGAAGCTTTCTTT	.	.	TRBJ1-1	TRBV19
CASSPPNRGWGSYEQYF	TGTGCCAGCAGCCCGCCGAACAGGGGCTGGGGCTCCTACGAGCAGTACTTC	TRBD1	.	TRBJ2-7	TRBV3-1/TRBV3-2
CASSPLRGRDYGYTF	TGTGCCAGCAGCCCCCTTCGGGGTAGGGACTATGGCTACACCTTC	.	.	TRBJ1-2	TRBV11-2
CASSPRLAGSTDTQYF	TGTGCCAGCAGCCCGAGACTAGCGGGGAGCACAGATACGCAGTATTTT	TRBD2	.	TRBJ2-3	TRBV7-6
CAWSRGSNYGYTF	TGTGCCTGGAGCAGGGGTTCCAACTATGGCTACACCTTC	.	.	TRBJ1-2	TRBV30
CASSLRGRWTEAFF	TGTGCCAGCAGTTTAAGGGGGAGATGGACTGAAGCTTTCTTT	.	.	TRBJ1-1	TRBV28
CASSSGTGTTGELFF	TGCGCCAGCAGCTCCGGGACAGGGACCACCGGGGAGCTGTTTTTT	TRBD1	.	TRBJ2-2	TRBV5-1
CASSVAPRTGATDTQYF	TGTGCCAGCAGCGTAGCCCCTAGGACAGGGGCCACAGATACGCAGTATTTT	TRBD1	.	TRBJ2-3	TRBV9
CASSFADYGYTF	TGTGCCAGCAGTTTCGCGGACTATGGCTACACCTTC	.	.	TRBJ1-2	TRBV12-3/TRBV12-4
CASGRRPYNEQFF	TGTGCCAGCGGGCGTCGCCCTTACAATGAGCAGTTCTTC	.	once	TRBJ2-1	TRBV3-1/TRBV3-2
CASRLRDIEFF	TGTGCCAGCAGGCTCCGGGACATTGAGTTCTTC	.	.	TRBJ2-1	TRBV6-5
CASSDEVSPLHF	TGTGCCAGCAGTGACGAGGTTTCACCCCTCCACTTT	.	.	TRBJ1-6	TRBV2
CASSRSGEAYQPQHF	TGTGCCAGTAGCCGAAGCGGGGAGGCCTATCAGCCCCAGCATTTT	.	.	TRBJ1-5	TRBV19
CATYRGYTF	TGTGCCACCTACAGGGGCTACACCTTC	.	once	TRBJ1-2	TRBV2
CASSQAPGQGALRYGYTF	TGCGCCAGCAGCCAAGCACCGGGACAGGGGGCGCTTAGATATGGCTACACCTTC	TRBD1	.	TRBJ1-2	TRBV4-3
CATLEGTGSGQPQHF	TGTGCCACCCTAGAAGGGACAGGCTCAGGTCAGCCCCAGCATTTT	TRBD1	.	TRBJ1-5	TRBV28
CASSQGYFSGNTIYF	TGTGCCAGCAGCCAGGGGTATTTCTCTGGAAACACCATATATTTT	.	.	TRBJ1-3	TRBV6-5
CASSPGPDTQYF	TGTGCCAGCTCACCAGGGCCGGATACGCAGTATTTT	.	.	TRBJ2-3	TRBV18
CASSLDESGAADTQYF	TGTGCCAGCAGCTTAGATGAGAGCGGGGCCGCAGATACGCAGTATTTT	TRBD2	.	TRBJ2-3	TRBV11-3
CASSYSRETLNNEQFF	TGTGCCAGCAGTTACTCAAGGGAGACATTAAACAATGAGCAGTTCTTC	.	.	TRBJ2-1	TRBV6-5
CACYGGEGYGYTF	TGTGCCTGTTATGGGGGGGAGGGCTATGGCTACACCTTC	.	.	TRBJ1-2	TRBV30
CASSEGDTGELFF	TGTGCCAGCAGTGAGGGCGACACCGGGGAGCTGTTTTTT	.	.	TRBJ2-2	TRBV6-4
CASSRAGYGYTF	TGTGCCAGTAGTCGGGCGGGCTATGGCTACACCTTC	.	.	TRBJ1-2	TRBV19
CASSLVGTSSQTQYF	TGTGCCAGCAGCTTAGTGGGGACTAGCTCACAGACCCAGTACTTC	TRBD2	.	TRBJ2-5	TRBV7-2
CAWSVRPSGGAATGELFF	TGTGCCTGGAGTGTACGGCCTAGCGGGGGGGCGGCCACCGGGGAGCTGTTTTTT	TRBD2	.	TRBJ2-2	TRBV30
CASSQNRGVYGYTF	TGTGCCAGCAGCCAAAACAGGGGGGTCTATGGCTACACCTTC	TRBD1	few	TRBJ1-2	TRBV3-1/TRBV3-2
CASSQDGGLANTEAFF	TGTGCCAGCAGCCAAGATGGAGGGTTGGCGAACACTGAAGCTTTCTTT	.	.	TRBJ1-1	TRBV3-1/TRBV3-2